These T cell receptor beta chains were read from a single sample in a study of spatial heterogeneity in lung cancer. TCRdb redid the calling of the 5' RACE reads with MiXCR, one entry per CDR3 protein. This sample has 80,000 to 95,000 distinct CDR3 sequences; over 8.5% occur once, and the top ten carry about 7.1%. The material was PBMCs, obtained at surgery. These receptors originate from a male donor with early-stage non-small cell lung cancer. The CDR3 runs from the conserved cysteine through the conserved F or W.

j_gene,len,v_gene,CDR3aa
TRBJ2-1,16,TRBV7-2,CASSPHPSSSYNEQFF
TRBJ2-7,15,TRBV3-1,CASGWDHSGADEQYF
TRBJ1-1,14,TRBV28,CASSYGTANTEAFF
TRBJ2-7,14,TRBV3-1,CASSQFAGRNEQYF
TRBJ2-3,13,TRBV2,CASTRWSGDTQYF
TRBJ1-2,13,TRBV19,CASSIDRRAGYTF
TRBJ1-5,15,TRBV18,CASSLAGGSNQPQHF
TRBJ2-7,12,TRBV20-1,CSASVGSYEQYF
TRBJ2-7,14,TRBV2,CASSENQGFYEQYF
TRBJ1-1,12,TRBV20-1,CSASRAGTEAFF
TRBJ2-5,14,TRBV20-1,CSARTLGQEETQYF
TRBJ1-1,14,TRBV10-3,CAISELDRLTEAFF
TRBJ2-5,12,TRBV29-1,CSVAGSGETQYF
TRBJ2-1,14,TRBV5-1,CASSPRSGGYEQFF
TRBJ2-5,13,TRBV12-3/TRBV12-4,CASSLLAWETQYF
TRBJ1-4,15,TRBV2,CASSATGAEGEKLFF
TRBJ1-3,14,TRBV15,CATSHGGSGNTIYF
TRBJ2-3,12,TRBV20-1,CSARDGSDTQYF
TRBJ1-1,12,TRBV7-9,CASNKGGTEAFF
TRBJ2-3,15,TRBV20-1,CSARDSSGAGDTQYF
TRBJ2-5,12,TRBV29-1,CSGRDPLETQYF
TRBJ2-5,16,TRBV9,CASSVGGQGLFETQYF
TRBJ1-1,11,TRBV28,CASSSSVEAFF
TRBJ2-5,13,TRBV10-3,CAISQGGQETQYF
TRBJ2-2,15,TRBV20-1,CSASRTDTGVGELFF
TRBJ2-3,11,TRBV28,CATRSRDTQYF
TRBJ2-3,15,TRBV28,CASRGLAGDTDTQYF
TRBJ2-4,15,TRBV6-2/TRBV6-3,CASSYSSVSKNIQYF
TRBJ2-5,13,TRBV27,CAIPVAGQETQYF
TRBJ1-3,13,TRBV20-1,CSAEDRAGNTIYF
TRBJ2-5,14,TRBV7-2,CASSPGTGVETQYF
TRBJ2-7,11,TRBV29-1,CSVDTGIEQYF
TRBJ1-1,14,TRBV29-1,CSVEGQVMNTEAFF
TRBJ2-1,14,TRBV5-6,CASSSSRGPNEQFF
TRBJ2-2,15,TRBV28,CASSLYSGSGGELFF
TRBJ2-3,15,TRBV20-1,CSARDAGGSTDTQYF
TRBJ1-2,13,TRBV5-1,CASSPDFGYGYTF
TRBJ2-7,15,TRBV6-2/TRBV6-3,CASSSFILSSYEQYF
TRBJ2-3,17,TRBV28,CASKPPGGWPYTDTQYF
TRBJ2-7,16,TRBV3-1,CASSPWLAGGPEEQYF
TRBJ2-1,11,TRBV7-8,CASSSAAEQFF
TRBJ1-5,14,TRBV19,CASSMRGETQPQHF
TRBJ2-3,15,TRBV5-6,CASSAGGPSTDTQYF
TRBJ2-5,13,TRBV7-9,CASSLAGAETQYF
TRBJ2-3,16,TRBV29-1,CSVDGKGTGGVDTQYF
TRBJ2-2,14,TRBV5-1,CASSSGTEAGELFF
TRBJ2-4,17,TRBV10-2,CASSELTVGSGKNIQYF
TRBJ2-1,11,TRBV20-1,CSSGAYNEQFF
TRBJ1-5,17,TRBV20-1,CSARDRDSSRGNQPQHF
TRBJ2-3,18,TRBV7-6,CASSLELAGALSTDTQYF
TRBJ1-5,16,TRBV3-2,CASSQDKAGDNQPQHF
TRBJ2-1,12,TRBV29-1,CSVEKDGTREFF
TRBJ1-2,13,TRBV7-3,CASSPDMGYGYTF